Listed below are T cell receptor beta chains from one sample, sequenced in a study of response to subunit inactivated influenza vaccine. TCRdb reanalysed the RT-PCR reads using MiXCR and keeps one entry per CDR3 protein. Among a few hundred thousand distinct CDR3 sequences listed, around 15% were seen once. Sequencing was performed on PBMCs from blood, taken 12 days after vaccination. The receptor source for this set is a man in his forties or fifties who received an inactivated influenza vaccine. Both conserved end residues are part of each CDR3. D genes are given only for firm matches. Clone size is given for some rows only: seen once, a few or many times, or a class if the clone is expanded.

many	TRBJ2-1	TRBV10-3	NA	TGTGCCATCAGTGCTATCGGGAACAACAATGAGCAGTTCTTC	CAISAIGNNNEQFF
few	TRBJ1-5	TRBV6-2/TRBV6-3	TRBD1	TGTGCCAGCAACCCGGGACAGGGGGCCGTGAGGAATCAGCCCCAGCATTTT	CASNPGQGAVRNQPQHF
many	TRBJ2-1	TRBV10-3	TRBD2	TGTGCCATCAGTAAAGGGCTAGCGGGGGGTAACAATGAGCAGTTCTTC	CAISKGLAGGNNEQFF
many	TRBJ2-1	TRBV20-1	TRBD1	TGCAGTGCCCGACAGGGGGCGAAAAACAATGAGCAGTTCTTC	CSARQGAKNNEQFF
few	TRBJ2-3	TRBV27	NA	TGTGCCAGCACATCGGTCTTAGATACGCAGTATTTT	CASTSVLDTQYF
NA	TRBJ1-6	TRBV4-3	NA	TGCGCCAGCAGCCAAGCCACCGGGGGCTCCTATAATTCACCCCTCCACTTT	CASSQATGGSYNSPLHF
many	TRBJ2-1	TRBV20-1	NA	TGCAGTGCTAGAAAAGGGGCTGGTGAGCAGTTCTTC	CSARKGAGEQFF
NA	TRBJ2-7	TRBV6-2/TRBV6-3	NA	TGTGCCAGCAGTTACTCGGACGTCTACGAGCAGTACTTC	CASSYSDVYEQYF
NA	TRBJ2-1	TRBV7-2	TRBD2	TGTGCCAGCAGCTTAGGCGGGACTAGCAGCAATGAGCAGTTCTTC	CASSLGGTSSNEQFF
NA	TRBJ2-1	TRBV24-1	TRBD2	TGTGCCACCAGTGATTTTCGAAGCGGGGGGCGCTACAATGAGCAGTTCTTC	CATSDFRSGGRYNEQFF
few	TRBJ2-1	TRBV7-3	NA	TGTGCCAGCAGCCCACGACTAGTTTCGAATGAGCAGTTCTTC	CASSPRLVSNEQFF
many	TRBJ1-6	TRBV7-9	NA	TGTGCCAGCAGCGGGCGTAATTCACCCCTCCACTTT	CASSGRNSPLHF
NA	TRBJ2-5	TRBV3-1	TRBD1	TGTGCCAGCAGCCCCCGACAGGGGGCGCGGAGTCGGGAGACCCAGTACTTC	CASSPRQGARSRETQYF
NA	TRBJ2-5	TRBV20-1	NA	TGCAGTGCCGCCGTTGGGAGGCAGGAGACCCAGTACTTC	CSAAVGRQETQYF
NA	TRBJ2-2	TRBV6-5	NA	TGTGCCAGCAGATACGGGCCCAACACCGGGGAGCTGTTTTTT	CASRYGPNTGELFF
NA	TRBJ2-4	TRBV25-1	NA	TGTGCCAGCAGTGAATCACAGGTAGCCAAAAACATTCAGTACTTC	CASSESQVAKNIQYF
NA	TRBJ2-2	TRBV6-5	NA	TGTGCCAGCAGTTTCGACCCCGGCACCGGGGAGCTGTTTTTT	CASSFDPGTGELFF
NA	TRBJ2-1	TRBV4-2	NA	TGTGCCAGCAGCCAAAGACAGCTTGGTAACTACAATGAGCAGTTCTTC	CASSQRQLGNYNEQFF
NA	TRBJ2-7	TRBV24-1	NA	TGTGCCACCAGTGATGTCAACGGGGGCACGGACGAGCAGTACTTC	CATSDVNGGTDEQYF
NA	TRBJ2-7	TRBV6-1	NA	TGTGCCAGCAGTGGGGGGGTCCGTCTATACGAGCAGTACTTC	CASSGGVRLYEQYF
few	TRBJ2-7	TRBV2	NA	TGTGCCAGCAGTGACAACAGTCTCTACGAGCAGTACTTC	CASSDNSLYEQYF
NA	TRBJ1-5	TRBV4-2	NA	TGTGCCAGCAGCTTCCGCGGGGGCAATCAGCCCCAGCATTTT	CASSFRGGNQPQHF
few	TRBJ2-7	TRBV29-1	TRBD1	TGCAGCGTTGTGAAGCCGACAGGGGACTACGAGCAGTACTTC	CSVVKPTGDYEQYF
NA	TRBJ2-1	TRBV7-8	NA	TGTGCCAGCACGAAAAGGGGTGGGACGGGAGTCGCTGAGCAGTTCTTC	CASTKRGGTGVAEQFF
NA	TRBJ2-2	TRBV7-7	TRBD1	TGTGCTAGCAGCCCCGACAGGGCCCTGGCCGGGGAGCTGTTTTTT	CASSPDRALAGELFF
NA	TRBJ2-3	TRBV7-2	NA	TGTGCCAGCAGCTTAGACAGCGTTTCTAGCACAGATACGCAGTATTTT	CASSLDSVSSTDTQYF
NA	TRBJ2-2	TRBV12-3/TRBV12-4	TRBD2	TGTGCCAGCAGTTTTCAAGCGGGGGGCGGTACCGGGGAGCTGTTTTTT	CASSFQAGGGTGELFF
few	TRBJ2-1	TRBV14	TRBD2	TGTGCCAGCAGCCGACTAGCACGGGGTGAGCAGTTCTTC	CASSRLARGEQFF
few	TRBJ1-5	TRBV29-1	TRBD1	TGCAGCGTTGGGGACAGGGCTGGCAATCAGCCCCAGCATTTT	CSVGDRAGNQPQHF
NA	TRBJ2-5	TRBV7-9	NA	TGTGCCAGCAGCCACGGGGGACGGGAGCAAGAGACCCAGTACTTC	CASSHGGREQETQYF
many	TRBJ1-2	TRBV5-1	NA	TGCGCCAGCAGCTTGGTTATCAGGGGAGACTATGGCTACACCTTC	CASSLVIRGDYGYTF
NA	TRBJ2-5	TRBV5-1	NA	TGCGCCAGCAGTGGGGGGTTAACCCAAGAGACCCAGTACTTC	CASSGGLTQETQYF
few	TRBJ2-5	TRBV4-1	TRBD2	TGCGCCAGCAGCCTCTCGGGACTAGCGGGAGCAGAGACCCAGTACTTC	CASSLSGLAGAETQYF
few	TRBJ2-2	TRBV6-2/TRBV6-3	TRBD1	TGTGCCAGCAGTTCCGGACAGGGGGTAGGGAACACCGGGGAGCTGTTTTTT	CASSSGQGVGNTGELFF
NA	TRBJ2-5	TRBV7-9	NA	TGTGCCAGCAGCTCGGGCGGAAGTCCCCAGTACTTC	CASSSGGSPQYF
NA	TRBJ1-2	TRBV12-3/TRBV12-4	TRBD1	TGTGCCAGCAGGGGGGACAGGGCTAACTATGGCTACACCTTC	CASRGDRANYGYTF
few	TRBJ2-3	TRBV4-2	NA	TGTGCCAGCAGCCAAGAACTAGTAGGAGATACGCAGTATTTT	CASSQELVGDTQYF
many	TRBJ1-2	TRBV7-9	NA	TGTGCCAGCAGCTTAGCGGGCAGGGTCTATGGCTACACCTTC	CASSLAGRVYGYTF
few	TRBJ2-3	TRBV5-1	TRBD1	TGCGCCAGCAGCTTAAGGGACAGGGGTGCGGATACGCAGTATTTT	CASSLRDRGADTQYF
few	TRBJ2-7	TRBV4-3	NA	TGCGCCAGCAGCCAAGAGAGGGCCGCCTACGAGCAGTACTTC	CASSQERAAYEQYF
few	TRBJ1-6	TRBV7-2	TRBD1	TGTGCCAGCAGCTTAGCAGACAGGGGACGGGATTCACCCCTCCACTTT	CASSLADRGRDSPLHF
NA	TRBJ2-5	TRBV5-1	TRBD1	TGCGCCAGCAGCTTGTTACCGGGACAGGGTCAGGCCCAGTACTTC	CASSLLPGQGQAQYF
few	TRBJ2-4	TRBV4-1	NA	TGCGCCAGCAGCCAAGGGGGGGCGGGGGCCGCCAAAAACATTCAGTACTTC	CASSQGGAGAAKNIQYF
once	TRBJ2-5	TRBV12-3/TRBV12-4	NA	TGTGCCAGCAGTTCGCGGGACGGCCGTGGGACCCAGTACTTC	CASSSRDGRGTQYF
NA	TRBJ2-5	TRBV20-1	TRBD1	TGCAGTGCTAGGAGGGGGCGCGCAGAGACCCAGTACTTC	CSARRGRAETQYF
few	TRBJ2-7	TRBV7-9	TRBD2	TGTGCCAGCAATTCCGGGAGGACCTACGAGCAGTACTTC	CASNSGRTYEQYF
few	TRBJ2-1	TRBV3-1	NA	TGTGCCAGCAGCCATCTACCCGGCCGACAGGACCTGTACAATGAGCAGTTCTTC	CASSHLPGRQDLYNEQFF
few	TRBJ1-5	TRBV20-1	NA	TGCAGTGCTGATCCCCCGGGCAATCAGCCCCAGCATTTT	CSADPPGNQPQHF
few	TRBJ1-2	TRBV5-1	NA	TGCGCCAGCAGCTTGAATGGGGAGAACTATGGCTACACCTTC	CASSLNGENYGYTF
many	TRBJ1-3	TRBV7-9	NA	TGTGCCAGCAGCATCAGACGCTCTGGAAACACCATATATTTT	CASSIRRSGNTIYF